The 14 T cell receptor beta chains presented below share a single source sample, sequenced in a study of T cells in localized non-small cell lung cancer. Sequencing was performed with immunoSEQ multiplex PCR; in TCRdb, only in-frame clones are kept and a portion is missing. The sample shows 100,000 to 150,000 clones, more than 80% of them seen only once. Sequenced here: peripheral blood, sampled before any cancer treatment. Source of these receptors: a female donor at least 60 years old with stage I lung adenocarcinoma.

The V and J genes are TRBV1 and TRBJ2-1; the table gives TRBD2 as D, unverified against the DNA. TRBV1 is listed as a pseudogene. This CDR3 has 18 amino acids. CDR3 residues: CTSSQGSHGTPEEGEQFF. In DNA form, the CDR3 reads TGCACCAGCAGCCAAGGGAGTCACGGGACCCCTGAGGAGGGTGAGCAGTTCTTC.

The chain combines TRBV11-3 with TRBJ2-1; 10 positions match TRBD1. There are 19 residues in the CDR3. V trimming: 3 bases; J trimming: 4 bases; junction bases outside the gene matches: 15. Per the germline V gene, CDR1 is SGHNT and CDR2 is YENEEA. The CDR3 sequence: CASSLDRGKGGRRYNEQFF. CDR3 coding DNA: TGTGCCAGCAGCTTGGACAGGGGGAAGGGCGGGAGACGTTACAATGAGCAGTTCTTC.

The CDR3 sequence: CASSTSGRTGELFF. Written as DNA, the CDR3 is TGTGCCAGCAGCACATCGGGGAGGACCGGGGAGCTGTTTTTT. The chain joins TRBV9 to TRBJ2-2; D is possibly TRBD2 (6 bases). Germline V CDR1 and CDR2: SGDLS, YYNGEE. The V end was cut by 4 bases, the J end by 5 bases, with 12 bases between. The CDR3 extends over 14 amino acids.

The chain carries TRBV19 and TRBJ2-7, with 8 nucleotides matching TRBD1. In germline, CDR1 is LNHDA, CDR2 SQIVND (reference sequence). The CDR3 consists of 14 residues. With 5 bases clipped from V and 2 bases from J, the junction kept 5 bases outside the gene matches. The CDR3 bases are TGTGCCAGTAGTCAGCGACAGGGGCCCTACGAGCAGTACTTC. Amino acids: CASSQRQGPYEQYF.

This chain links TRBV30 with TRBJ2-1, with TRBD2 matching 9 bases. CDR1 is GTSNPN, CDR2 SVGIG, per germline (reference sequence). V trimming: 2 bases; J trimming: 8 bases; junction bases outside the gene matches: 7. The CDR3 length is 14 residues. The CDR3 region is CAWSPLAGIYEQFF. In DNA form, the CDR3 reads TGTGCCTGGAGTCCCCTAGCGGGAATATATGAGCAGTTCTTC.

The chain uses TRBV15 and TRBJ2-2; D perhaps matches TRBD1 (6 bases). Germline CDR1 and CDR2: LNHNV and YYDKDF (reference sequence). This CDR3 is built from 15 residues. V lost 2 bases and J lost 1, with 8 bases in between. CDR3 sequence: CATSRPGVNTGELFF. The CDR3 nucleotides are TGTGCCACCAGCAGACCAGGGGTGAACACCGGGGAGCTGTTTTTT.

The gene calls are TRBV6-5 and TRBJ2-5; D is unclear. The germline CDR1 and CDR2 sequences are MNHEY and SVGAGI. The CDR3 consists of 13 residues. V lost 6 bases and J lost 2, with 10 bases in between. This chain's CDR3 is CASRASGQETQYF. Written as DNA, the CDR3 is TGTGCCAGCAGAGCCTCCGGGCAAGAGACCCAGTACTTC.

This chain connects TRBV10-3 to TRBJ2-3; 10 bases align to TRBD2. The V and J ends lost 3 bases and 6 bases, in that order; junction bases with no gene match: 9. Germline-derived CDR1 and CDR2 are ENHRY and SYGVKD. The CDR3 sequence is 16 residues long. The CDR3 bases are TGTGCCATCAGTGATGCCATAGCGGGAGGTTCGGATACGCAGTATTTT. Residues: CAISDAIAGGSDTQYF.

This clone was found a few times. The chain couples TRBV2 to TRBJ1-1; D ambiguous. Germline values: CDR1 SNHLY, CDR2 FYNNEI. The CDR3 covers 13 residues. V gave up 4 bases and J gave up 0 bases, with 6 bases separating them. CDR3 in amino acids: CASSVGVNTEAFF. In DNA, the CDR3 is TGTGCCAGCAGTGTCGGGGTGAACACTGAAGCTTTCTTT.

This clone was detected a few times. The rearrangement links TRBV6-5 to TRBJ1-2; no reliable D call. This CDR3 is built from 12 residues. Per germline, CDR1 MNHEY and CDR2 SVGAGI. Deletions cut 6 bases from V and 0 bases from J, with 5 bases between. CDR3 loop: CASRRANYGYTF. CDR3 DNA sequence: TGTGCCAGCAGAAGGGCTAACTATGGCTACACCTTC.

The V gene is TRBV7-9, the J gene TRBJ1-2, with D perhaps TRBD1 (5 bases). CDR3 length equals 14 residues. Trimming pared 1 base from V and 6 bases from J, leaving 12 bases between. Germline V gives CDR1 SEHNR, CDR2 FQNEAQ (reference sequence). CDR3 residues: CASSLEPTAHGYTF. The CDR3 bases are TGTGCCAGCAGCTTAGAACCGACAGCCCATGGCTACACCTTC.

The V call is TRBV11-2, the J call TRBJ2-5; unclear D gene. The CDR3 has 14 amino acids. Trimming took 2 bases from V and 4 from J, leaving 11 bases between them. CDR1 SGHAT and CDR2 FQNNGV come from the germline V gene. CDR3 in DNA: TGTGCCAGCAGCTTATGGGATCCCGTAGAGACCCAGTACTTC. The encoded protein is CASSLWDPVETQYF.

The chain is built from TRBV11-2 and TRBJ1-2; D is unclear. V was shortened by 2 bases and J by 8 bases, with 12 bases between the two germline ends. This CDR3 is built from 13 residues. CDR1 and CDR2 from the germline V gene are SGHAT and FQNNGV. The CDR3 DNA is TGTGCCAGCAGCTTAATGTCCGCTGAGGGCTACACCTTC. This translates into CASSLMSAEGYTF. The full variable domain, rest sourced from reference TRBV11-2 and TRBJ1-2, is EAGVAQSPRYKIIEKRQSVAFWCNPISGHATLYWYQQILGQGPKLLIQFQNNGVVDDSQLPKDRFSAERLKGVDSTLKIQPAKLEDSAVYLCASSLMSAEGYTFGSGTRLTVV.

V is TRBV30 and J is TRBJ1-4, with a tentative D call TRBD1 (5 bases). The germline V and J ends were trimmed by 2 bases and 4 bases, with 11 bases remaining between them. The CDR3 extends over 14 amino acids. Germline V CDR1 and CDR2: GTSNPN, SVGIG (reference sequence). The CDR3 loop reads CAWSLGGNNEKLFF. CDR3 in DNA: TGTGCCTGGAGTCTGGGGGGGAATAATGAAAAACTGTTTTTT.